This T cell receptor (beta chain) originates from a study of cytomegalovirus exposure and HLA in healthy donors. In regard to this clone: Its antigen is not known.

V shed 5 bases and J shed 8 bases, with 18 bases lying between them. Germline values: CDR1 MNHEY, CDR2 SMNVEV (reference sequence). The CDR3 has 14 amino acids. Findings of the study overall: Testing in vitro showed a few CMV-associated chains specific for CMV antigens.

A multiplex PCR was run with 60 Vbeta primers and 13 Jbeta primers. Profiled with immunoSEQ multiplex PCR; TCRdb holds only in-frame clones, not every one. The table has 90,000 to 120,000 clones, 73% seen once. This sequence was found in a man aged 25 to 45 in good health and CMV-seronegative. The chain employs TRBV27 and TRBJ1-2, with TRBD1 as a possible D gene (6 bases). Sequencing input: PBMCs. The CDR3, as DNA: TGTGCCAGCAGTCCCGGCAGGGGATACGAAGGCTACACCTTC. Its protein is CASSPGRGYEGYTF.